This T cell receptor beta chain derives from a study of T cell responses to AZD1222 COVID-19 vaccine. Trimming removed 2 bases at V and 3 bases at J, with 8 bases between. The CDR3 extends over 13 amino acids. Germline V gives CDR1 MNHEY, CDR2 SVGAGI. In regard to this clone: Its target is unknown.

Produced via immunoSEQ multiplex PCR; TCRdb's table is partial and in-frame only. The table lists some 120,000 clones, about nine tenths of them singletons. Notes on the study in general: Females made up more of the donors, who were largely white British, and clonal diversity may have come out too low. In the spike-specific TCR repertoire, nearly half reportedly target unmutated variant regions. In all cases, repertoires were sampled only after the peak T cell response.

The sequence was obtained from an adult in good health. Sequences were derived from peripheral blood, sampled on day 0 of AZD1222 vaccination. The chain couples TRBV6-5 to TRBJ2-7; D might be TRBD2 (6 bases). The CDR3 spells CASSYPGSYEQYF. In nucleotides, the CDR3 is TGTGCCAGCAGTTACCCCGGGAGCTACGAGCAGTACTTC.